The clone carrying this T cell receptor (beta chain) was seen more than once but under ten times. The data originate from a study of identical twins. Per the germline V gene, CDR1 is SGHVS and CDR2 is FNYEAQ. The CDR3 covers 14 residues. Trimming removed 3 bases from V and 6 bases from J, with 13 bases in between. TCRdb fed the 5' RACE reads into MiXCR, producing one record per CDR3 protein. The table records about 200,000 distinct CDR3 sequences, around a tenth of them present only once. What was sequenced was memory (CD45RO+) T cells sorted from blood. This chain connects TRBV7-6 to TRBJ2-3; D not resolved. The receptor comes from a woman aged 18-30 years in good health. DNA of the CDR3: TGTGCCAGCAGCTTCTCTAGTGCTGGGGATACGCAGTATTTT. Amino acid sequence: CASSFSSAGDTQYF.